The clone carrying this TCR beta chain has a single count. Its antigen is currently unknown. The data were obtained in a study of shared clonotypes between healthy human individuals. General study results and limits: Larger estimated richness was generally seen in naive subsets than in memory subsets.

From germline, CDR1 is WSHSY and CDR2 SAAADI. The junction had 11 bases not matched to a gene; V was cut back by 6 bases and J by 9 bases. The CDR3 has 14 amino acids. Assay used: immunoSEQ multiplex PCR; TCRdb lists only in-frame clones, some missing. The data contain more than 1,200,000 clones, 98% to 99% of them singletons. The sequence came from a man aged 30 to 45 in good health. The V call is TRBV10-2, the J call TRBJ2-1; 7 bases agree with TRBD1. What was sequenced was naive CD4+ T cells sorted from blood. This sample's subset: CD45RA+ positively selected. In DNA, the CDR3 is TGCGCCAGCAGGACGACAGGGCCCAGGGGTGAGCAGTTCTTC. As protein: CASRTTGPRGEQFF.